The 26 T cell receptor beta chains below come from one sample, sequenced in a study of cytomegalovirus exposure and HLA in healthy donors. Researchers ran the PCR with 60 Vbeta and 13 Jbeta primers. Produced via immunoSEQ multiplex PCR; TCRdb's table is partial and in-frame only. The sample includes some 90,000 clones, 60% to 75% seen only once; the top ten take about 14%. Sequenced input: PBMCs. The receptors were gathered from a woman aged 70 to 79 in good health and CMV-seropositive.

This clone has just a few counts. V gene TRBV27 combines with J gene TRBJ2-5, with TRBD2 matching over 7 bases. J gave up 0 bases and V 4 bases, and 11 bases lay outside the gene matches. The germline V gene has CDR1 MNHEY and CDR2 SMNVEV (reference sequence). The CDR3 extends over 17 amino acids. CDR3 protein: CASSSKVGGPNQETQYF. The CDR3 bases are TGTGCCAGCAGTTCCAAAGTGGGAGGGCCTAACCAAGAGACCCAGTACTTC.

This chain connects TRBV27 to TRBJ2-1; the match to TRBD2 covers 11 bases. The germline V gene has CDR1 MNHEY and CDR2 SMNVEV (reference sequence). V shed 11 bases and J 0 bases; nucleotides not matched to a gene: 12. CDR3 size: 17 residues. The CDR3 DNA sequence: TGTGCCGCGGGGCCGGGACTAGCGGCTAACTCCTACAATGAGCAGTTCTTC. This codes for CAAGPGLAANSYNEQFF.

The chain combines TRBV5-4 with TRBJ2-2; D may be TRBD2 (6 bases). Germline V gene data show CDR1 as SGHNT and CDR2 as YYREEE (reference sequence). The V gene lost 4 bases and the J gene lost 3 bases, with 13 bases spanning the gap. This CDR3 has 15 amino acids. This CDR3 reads CASSPGGTHTGELFF. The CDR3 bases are TGTGCCAGCAGCCCTGGTGGGACTCACACCGGGGAGCTGTTTTTT.

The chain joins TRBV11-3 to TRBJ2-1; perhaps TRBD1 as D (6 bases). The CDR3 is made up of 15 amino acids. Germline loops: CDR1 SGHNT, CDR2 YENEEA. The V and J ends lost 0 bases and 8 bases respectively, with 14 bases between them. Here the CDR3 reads CASSLEGTGYHEQFF. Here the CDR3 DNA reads TGTGCCAGCAGCTTAGAGGGAACAGGGTACCATGAGCAGTTCTTC.

The CDR3 DNA reads as TGTGCCAGCAGCTTAGACCAAGGGGGGACAGACAAGTGCGGAGCGAGCTCTGGAAACACCATATATTTT. Its protein product is CASSLDQGGTDKCGASSGNTIYF. V gene TRBV7-4 combines with J gene TRBJ1-3; TRBD1 matches 7 bases. The germline gives CDR1 SGHVT, CDR2 SQSDAQ. Unmatched junction bases numbered 24, after V lost 1 base and J lost 0 bases. The CDR3 sequence is 23 residues long.

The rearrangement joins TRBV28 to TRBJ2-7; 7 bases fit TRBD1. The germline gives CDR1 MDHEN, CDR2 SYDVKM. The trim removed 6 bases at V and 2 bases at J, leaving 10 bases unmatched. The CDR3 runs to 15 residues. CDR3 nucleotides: TGTGCCAGCAGAGTAGGGACAGCTAAGACCTACGAGCAGTACTTC. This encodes CASRVGTAKTYEQYF.

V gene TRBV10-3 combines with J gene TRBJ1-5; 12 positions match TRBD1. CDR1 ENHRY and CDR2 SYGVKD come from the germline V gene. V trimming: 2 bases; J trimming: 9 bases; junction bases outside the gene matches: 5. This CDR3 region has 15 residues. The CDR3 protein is CAISEIRDRGPPQHF. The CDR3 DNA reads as TGTGCCATCAGTGAGATCCGGGACAGGGGGCCGCCCCAGCATTTT.

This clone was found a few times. DNA for the CDR3: TGTGCCAGCAGCGTCGGACAGGTCGGCCCCCAGCATTTT. Encoded protein: CASSVGQVGPQHF. The J gene is TRBJ1-5, the V gene TRBV7-2; TRBD1 matches 7 bases. Germline V gene lookup returns CDR1 SGHTA and CDR2 FQGNSA. The V gene end was trimmed by 5 bases and the J gene end by 10 bases; junction bases not matched to a gene: 8. The CDR3 loop spans 13 amino acids. Filled out from reference TRBV7-2 and TRBJ1-5, the complete variable domain reads GAGVSQSPSNKVTEKGKDVELRCDPISGHTALYWYRQSLGQGLEFLIYFQGNSAPDKSGLPSDRFSAERTGGSVSTLTIQRTQQEDSAVYLCASSVGQVGPQHFGDGTRLSIL.

Written as DNA, the CDR3 is TGTGCCAGCAGTAGGCCCCTAGCGACTTACGAGCAGTACTTC. This encodes CASSRPLATYEQYF. V is TRBV28 and J is TRBJ2-5; tentatively, D is TRBD2 (6 bases). With the DNA end fitting TRBJ2-7 better, the J assignment may be wrong. CDR3 size: 14 residues. Germline V gene sequence: CDR1 MDHEN, CDR2 SYDVKM.

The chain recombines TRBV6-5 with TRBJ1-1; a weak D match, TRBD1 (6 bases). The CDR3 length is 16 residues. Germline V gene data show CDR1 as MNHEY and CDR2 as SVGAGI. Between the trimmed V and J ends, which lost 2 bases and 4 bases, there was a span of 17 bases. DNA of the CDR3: TGTGCCAGCAGTTACGCAACAGGGAAATGGGGCACTGAAGCTTTCTTT. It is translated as CASSYATGKWGTEAFF.

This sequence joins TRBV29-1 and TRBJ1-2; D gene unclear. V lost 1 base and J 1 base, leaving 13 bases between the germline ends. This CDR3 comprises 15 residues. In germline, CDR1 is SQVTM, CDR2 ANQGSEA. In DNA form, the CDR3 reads TGCAGCGTTGAAGTCCCGACAATGGATAACTATGGCTACACCTTC. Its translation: CSVEVPTMDNYGYTF.

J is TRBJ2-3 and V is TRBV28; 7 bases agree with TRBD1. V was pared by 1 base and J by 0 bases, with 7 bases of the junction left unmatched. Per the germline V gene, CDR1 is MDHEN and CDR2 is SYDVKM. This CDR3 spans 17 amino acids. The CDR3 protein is CASSLYPSGQSTDTQYF. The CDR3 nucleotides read TGTGCCAGCAGTTTATACCCCTCGGGACAGAGCACAGATACGCAGTATTTT.

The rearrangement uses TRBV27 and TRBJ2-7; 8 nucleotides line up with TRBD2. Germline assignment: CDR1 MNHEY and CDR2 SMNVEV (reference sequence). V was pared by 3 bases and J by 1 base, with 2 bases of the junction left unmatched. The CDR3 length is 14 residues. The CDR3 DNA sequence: TGTGCCAGCAGTTTCAGCGGGAGTTCCTACGAGCAGTACTTC. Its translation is CASSFSGSSYEQYF.

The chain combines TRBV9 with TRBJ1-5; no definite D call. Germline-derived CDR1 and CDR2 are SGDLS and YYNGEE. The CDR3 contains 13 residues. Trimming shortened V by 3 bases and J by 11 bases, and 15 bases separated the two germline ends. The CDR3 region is CASSAGPVETQHF. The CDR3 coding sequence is TGTGCCAGCAGCGCCGGTCCCGTCGAGACCCAGCATTTT.

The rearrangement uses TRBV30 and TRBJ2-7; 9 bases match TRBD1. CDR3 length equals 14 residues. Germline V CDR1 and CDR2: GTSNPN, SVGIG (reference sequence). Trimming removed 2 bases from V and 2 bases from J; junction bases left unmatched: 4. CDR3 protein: CAWSLTGGTYEQYF. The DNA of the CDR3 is TGTGCCTGGAGTCTGACAGGGGGGACCTACGAGCAGTACTTC.

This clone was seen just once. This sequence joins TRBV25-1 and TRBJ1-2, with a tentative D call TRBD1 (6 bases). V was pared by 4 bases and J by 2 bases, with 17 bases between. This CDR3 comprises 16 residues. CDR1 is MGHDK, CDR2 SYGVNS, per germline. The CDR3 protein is CASSAFEGGGNYGYTF. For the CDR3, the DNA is TGTGCCAGCAGTGCCTTCGAAGGGGGGGGCAACTATGGCTACACCTTC.

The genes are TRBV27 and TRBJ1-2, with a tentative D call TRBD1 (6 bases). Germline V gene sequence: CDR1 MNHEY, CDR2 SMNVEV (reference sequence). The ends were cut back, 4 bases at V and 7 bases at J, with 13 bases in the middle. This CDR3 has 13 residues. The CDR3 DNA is TGTGCCAGCAGTTCCTACAGGGTAGGTGGCTACACCTTC. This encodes CASSSYRVGGYTF.

CDR3 sequence reads: CASSPRGTGEGEQYF. The CDR3 region has the DNA TGTGCCAGCAGTCCTAGGGGGACAGGGGAGGGCGAGCAGTACTTC. The V and J genes are TRBV27 and TRBJ2-7; 10 bases are shared with TRBD1. Germline loops: CDR1 MNHEY, CDR2 SMNVEV (reference sequence). This CDR3 comprises 15 residues. The V and J ends lost 5 bases and 6 bases, in that order; junction bases with no gene match: 10.

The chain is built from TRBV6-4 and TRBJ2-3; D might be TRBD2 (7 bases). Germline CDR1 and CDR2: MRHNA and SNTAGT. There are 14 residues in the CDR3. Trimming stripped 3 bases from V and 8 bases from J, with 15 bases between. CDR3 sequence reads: CASSEIAGAGTQYF. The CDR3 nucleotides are TGTGCCAGCAGTGAGATCGCGGGGGCCGGTACGCAGTATTTT.

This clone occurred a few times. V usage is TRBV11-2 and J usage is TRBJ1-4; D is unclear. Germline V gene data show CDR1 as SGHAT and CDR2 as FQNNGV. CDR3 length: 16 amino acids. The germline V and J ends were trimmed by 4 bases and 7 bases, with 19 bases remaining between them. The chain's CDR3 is CASSSISGITGEKLFF. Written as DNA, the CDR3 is TGTGCCAGCAGCTCGATCTCGGGGATTACGGGTGAAAAACTGTTTTTT. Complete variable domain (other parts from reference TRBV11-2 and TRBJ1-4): EAGVAQSPRYKIIEKRQSVAFWCNPISGHATLYWYQQILGQGPKLLIQFQNNGVVDDSQLPKDRFSAERLKGVDSTLKIQPAKLEDSAVYLCASSSISGITGEKLFFGSGTQLSVL.

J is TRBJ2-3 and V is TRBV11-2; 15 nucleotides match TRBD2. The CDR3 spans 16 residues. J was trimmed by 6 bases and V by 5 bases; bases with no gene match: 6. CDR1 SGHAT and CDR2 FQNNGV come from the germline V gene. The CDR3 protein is CASSPGLAGGLDTQYF. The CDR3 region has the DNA TGTGCCAGCAGCCCCGGACTAGCGGGGGGGTTGGATACGCAGTATTTT.

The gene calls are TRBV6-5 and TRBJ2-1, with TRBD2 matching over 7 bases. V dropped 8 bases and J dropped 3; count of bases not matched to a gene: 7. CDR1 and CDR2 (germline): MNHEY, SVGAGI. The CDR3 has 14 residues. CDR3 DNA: TGTGCCAGCGGGACTACCCTTCGCTACAATGAGCAGTTCTTC. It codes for CASGTTLRYNEQFF.

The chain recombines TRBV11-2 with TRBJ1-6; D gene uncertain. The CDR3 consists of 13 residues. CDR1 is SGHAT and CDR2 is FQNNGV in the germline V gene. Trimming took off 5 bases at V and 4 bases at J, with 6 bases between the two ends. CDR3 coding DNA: TGTGCCAGCAGCCCAATTTATAATTCACCCCTCCACTTT. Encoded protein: CASSPIYNSPLHF. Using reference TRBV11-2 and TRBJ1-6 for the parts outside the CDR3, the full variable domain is EAGVAQSPRYKIIEKRQSVAFWCNPISGHATLYWYQQILGQGPKLLIQFQNNGVVDDSQLPKDRFSAERLKGVDSTLKIQPAKLEDSAVYLCASSPIYNSPLHFGNGTRLTVT.

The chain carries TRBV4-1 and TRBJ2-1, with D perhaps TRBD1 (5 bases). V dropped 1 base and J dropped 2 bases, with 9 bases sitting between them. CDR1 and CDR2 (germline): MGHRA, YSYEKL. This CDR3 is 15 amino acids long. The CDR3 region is CASSQGGLTYNEQFF. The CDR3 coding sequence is TGCGCCAGCAGCCAAGGGGGCTTGACCTACAATGAGCAGTTCTTC.

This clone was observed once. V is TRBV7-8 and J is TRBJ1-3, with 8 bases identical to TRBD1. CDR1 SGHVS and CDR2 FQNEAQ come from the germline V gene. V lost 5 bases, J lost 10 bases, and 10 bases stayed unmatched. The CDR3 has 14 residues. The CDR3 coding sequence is TGTGCCAGCAGCGTCCAACAGGGGGTGGGAACCATATATTTT. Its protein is CASSVQQGVGTIYF.

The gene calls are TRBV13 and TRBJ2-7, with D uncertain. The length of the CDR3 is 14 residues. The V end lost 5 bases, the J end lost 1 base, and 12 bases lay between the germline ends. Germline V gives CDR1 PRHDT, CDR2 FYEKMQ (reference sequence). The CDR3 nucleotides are TGTGCCAGCAGCGGCAGAAGTCCATCCTACGAGCAGTACTTC. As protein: CASSGRSPSYEQYF.